This T cell receptor (beta chain) was recorded in a study of blood T cell repertoires in COVID-19. On the study more broadly: Nucleic acid was either cDNA or gDNA, and it came from T cells, B-cell-depleted T cells, or PBMCs.

In the original processing: Reference gene primer amplification in the assay estimated nucleated cell counts. Sequenced by immunoSEQ multiplex PCR; TCRdb stores in-frame clones only, minus some. From that table come the V and J calls and clone size; the DNA was used to work out D and trimming. The table records around 460,000 clones, over 85% of them present only once. The CDR3 consists of 12 residues. The germline gives CDR1 MNHEY, CDR2 SVGAGI. V lost 7 bases, J lost 6 bases, and 12 bases lay in between. This chain connects TRBV6-5 to TRBJ1-2; D possibly corresponds to TRBD1 (6 bases). The sequenced material came from peripheral blood. The receptor was isolated from a man aged 18 to 29 with COVID-19, enrolled during active disease. CDR3 protein: CASTYSGDGYTF. CDR3 bases: TGTGCCAGCACATACTCAGGGGATGGCTACACCTTC.